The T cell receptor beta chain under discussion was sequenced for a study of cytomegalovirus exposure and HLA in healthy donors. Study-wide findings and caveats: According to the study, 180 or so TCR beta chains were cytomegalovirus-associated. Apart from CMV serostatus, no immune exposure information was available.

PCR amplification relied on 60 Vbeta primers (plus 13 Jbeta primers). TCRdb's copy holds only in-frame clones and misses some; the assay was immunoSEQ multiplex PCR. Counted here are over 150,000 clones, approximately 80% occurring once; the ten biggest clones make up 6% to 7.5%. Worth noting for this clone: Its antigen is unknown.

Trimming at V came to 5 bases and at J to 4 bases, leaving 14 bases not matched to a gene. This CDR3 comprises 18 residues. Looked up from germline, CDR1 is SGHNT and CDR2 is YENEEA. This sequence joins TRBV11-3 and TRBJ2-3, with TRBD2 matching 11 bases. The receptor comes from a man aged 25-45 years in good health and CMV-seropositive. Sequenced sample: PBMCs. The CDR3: CASSPSPLAGGLSDTQYF. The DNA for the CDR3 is TGTGCCAGCAGCCCATCCCCTTTAGCGGGGGGGCTCTCAGATACGCAGTATTTT.